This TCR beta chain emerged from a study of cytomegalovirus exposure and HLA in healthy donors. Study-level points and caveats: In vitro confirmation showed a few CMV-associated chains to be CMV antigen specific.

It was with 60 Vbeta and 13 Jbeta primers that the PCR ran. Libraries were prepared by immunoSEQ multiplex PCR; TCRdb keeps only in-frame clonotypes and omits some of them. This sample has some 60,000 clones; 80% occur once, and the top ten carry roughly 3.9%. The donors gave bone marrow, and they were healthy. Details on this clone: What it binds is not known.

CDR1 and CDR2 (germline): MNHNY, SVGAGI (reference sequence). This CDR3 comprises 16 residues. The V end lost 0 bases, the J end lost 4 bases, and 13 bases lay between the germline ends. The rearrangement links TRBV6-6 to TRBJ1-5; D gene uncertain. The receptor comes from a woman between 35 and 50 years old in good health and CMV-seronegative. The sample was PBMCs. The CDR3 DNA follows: TGTGCCAGCAGTTACTCGGTGGGCTTAGGAAATCAGCCCCAGCATTTT. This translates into CASSYSVGLGNQPQHF.